Following are 16 T cell receptor beta chains from one sample sequenced in a study of shared clonotypes between healthy human individuals. The method was immunoSEQ multiplex PCR; TCRdb's version includes in-frame clones alone and lacks a portion of them. The sample carries some 1,400,000 clones, 95% to 97% recorded once. The sequencing sample was made of naive CD4+ T cells sorted from blood. Documented subset: CD45RA+ positively selected. The receptors shown here come from a man younger than 45 in good health.

The gene calls are TRBV7-6 and TRBJ2-1; weak D call: TRBD2 (7 bases). V gave up 6 bases and J gave up 7 bases, with 13 bases separating them. CDR1 is SGHVS, CDR2 FNYEAQ, per germline. CDR3 length equals 13 residues. The CDR3 reads CASRGGGSNEQFF. Written as DNA, the CDR3 is TGTGCCAGCAGGGGGGGCGGGAGTAATGAGCAGTTCTTC. Full variable domain (remainder filled in from reference TRBV7-6 and TRBJ2-1): GAGVSQSPRYKVTKRGQDVALRCDPISGHVSLYWYRQALGQGPEFLTYFNYEAQQDKSGLPNDRFSAERPEGSISTLTIQRTEQRDSAMYRCASRGGGSNEQFFGPGTRLTVL.

V gene TRBV7-9 combines with J gene TRBJ1-5; D may be TRBD1 (6 bases). Germline CDR1 reads SEHNR; CDR2 reads FQNEAQ (reference sequence). Deletions cut 5 bases from V and 9 bases from J, with 17 bases between. The CDR3 sequence is 14 residues long. The DNA for the CDR3 is TGTGCCAGCAGCCCCCCGGACAGAGGGACGCCCCAGCATTTT. It encodes CASSPPDRGTPQHF.

The genes are TRBV14 and TRBJ2-2; maybe TRBD1 (6 bases). CDR1 and CDR2 from the germline V gene are SGHDN and FVKESK. CDR3 size: 18 residues. The V gene lost 4 bases and the J gene lost 4 bases, with 22 bases spanning the gap. DNA of the CDR3: TGTGCCAGCAGCCCGCGAGCCCAGGGGCTTGAGTCCACCGGGGAGCTGTTTTTT. The encoded protein is CASSPRAQGLESTGELFF.

This sequence joins TRBV11-2 and TRBJ1-1; D is unclear. V was shortened by 1 base and J by 6 bases, with 6 bases between the two germline ends. Germline V gene sequence: CDR1 SGHAT, CDR2 FQNNGV. The CDR3 spans 12 residues. Written as DNA, the CDR3 is TGTGCCAGCAGCTTAGGGTCGGCTGAAGCTTTCTTT. Its protein is CASSLGSAEAFF.

This chain joins TRBV6-6 and TRBJ1-2; 9 bases map to TRBD1. Trimming removed 6 bases from V and 5 bases from J; junction bases left unmatched: 13. The CDR3 loop spans 16 amino acids. CDR1 MNHNY and CDR2 SVGAGI come from the germline V gene (reference sequence). The DNA of the CDR3 is TGTGCCAGCAGCAACCTGAACCGACAGGGGGGTTATGGCTACACCTTC. It codes for CASSNLNRQGGYGYTF.

As regards this clone: The same CDR3 can be traced to other DNA sequences in this sample. The chain carries TRBV5-1 and TRBJ2-2; TRBD1 agrees at 7 bases. Germline trimming cut 4 bases from V and 1 base from J; bases unmatched to any gene: 4. The V gene's germline CDR1 is SGHRS and CDR2 YFSETQ. This CDR3 has 15 residues. The CDR3 nucleotides are TGCGCCAGCAGCCCAGGGACAGTGAACACCGGGGAGCTGTTTTTT. Its protein product is CASSPGTVNTGELFF.

The rearrangement uses TRBV19 and TRBJ2-5, with D perhaps matching TRBD2 (5 bases). Per the germline V gene, CDR1 is LNHDA and CDR2 is SQIVND (reference sequence). This CDR3 has 18 amino acids. V dropped 3 bases and J dropped 1 base, with 21 bases sitting between them. The CDR3, as DNA: TGTGCCAGTAGTATGCGGCCCCGTACTTTAGGAGGCCAAGAGACCCAGTACTTC. It encodes CASSMRPRTLGGQETQYF. Using reference TRBV19 and TRBJ2-5 for the parts outside the CDR3, the full variable domain is DGGITQSPKYLFRKEGQNVTLSCEQNLNHDAMYWYRQDPGQGLRLIYYSQIVNDFQKGDIAEGYSVSREKKESFPLTVTSAQKNPTAFYLCASSMRPRTLGGQETQYFGPGTRLLVL.

The chain combines TRBV18 with TRBJ2-5, with D uncertain. V was trimmed by 1 base and J by 5 bases, leaving 11 bases between them. This CDR3 has 14 amino acids. Germline V gene lookup returns CDR1 KGHSH and CDR2 LQKENI. CDR3 region: CASSPLSLGETQYF. For the CDR3, the DNA is TGTGCCAGCTCACCACTTTCTCTCGGGGAGACCCAGTACTTC.

This chain links TRBV11-3 with TRBJ2-1; 11 positions agree with TRBD2. CDR1 and CDR2 (germline): SGHNT, YENEEA. CDR3 size: 18 residues. The junction had 11 bases not matched to a gene; V was cut back by 1 base and J by 6 bases. CDR3 in amino acids: CASSLGTSGSVGGNEQFF. The CDR3 DNA reads TGTGCCAGCAGCTTAGGTACTAGCGGGAGTGTGGGGGGCAATGAGCAGTTCTTC.

The chain recombines TRBV19 with TRBJ2-3; no definite D call. CDR1 is LNHDA and CDR2 is SQIVND in the germline V gene (reference sequence). Trimming removed 3 bases from V and 1 base from J, with 14 bases in between. The CDR3 is 16 amino acids. The CDR3 sequence: CASSISPRRGTDTQYF. The DNA of the CDR3 is TGTGCCAGTAGTATCTCGCCTCGACGGGGCACAGATACGCAGTATTTT.

This clone appeared a few times. Distinct nucleotide sequences in the sample also encode this CDR3. The chain is built from TRBV9 and TRBJ2-6; TRBD2 is a possible D gene (5 bases). Germline lookup yields CDR1 SGDLS and CDR2 YYNGEE. V was shortened by 0 bases and J by 1 base, with 5 bases between the two germline ends. The CDR3 loop spans 15 amino acids. This CDR3 is CASSVAGSGANVLTF. The DNA for the CDR3 is TGTGCCAGCAGCGTAGCGGGGTCTGGGGCCAACGTCCTGACTTTC.

The chain employs TRBV27 and TRBJ2-7, with unresolved D. Deletions cut 3 bases from V and 2 bases from J, with 8 bases between. The V gene's germline CDR1 is MNHEY and CDR2 SMNVEV (reference sequence). The CDR3 has 13 residues. For the CDR3, the DNA is TGTGCCAGCAGTTTGCAGGATCCCTACGAGCAGTACTTC. This translates into CASSLQDPYEQYF.

This chain connects TRBV4-1 to TRBJ2-1; D might be TRBD2 (7 bases). The CDR3 is 16 residues long. The V gene lost 0 bases and the J gene lost 6 bases, with 15 bases spanning the gap. CDR1 MGHRA and CDR2 YSYEKL come from the germline V gene. The CDR3 DNA follows: TGCGCCAGCAGCCAAGAGGGGGGGCTAGTCGGCAATGAGCAGTTCTTC. Translation: CASSQEGGLVGNEQFF.

The rearrangement joins TRBV7-8 to TRBJ2-3; 9 positions agree with TRBD2. CDR3 length equals 16 residues. Germline V lookup: CDR1 SGHVS, CDR2 FQNEAQ. The V segment lost 2 bases and the J segment 2 bases; nucleotides outside the gene matches: 5. The CDR3: CASSLIRGRATDTQYF. CDR3 nucleotides: TGTGCCAGCAGCTTAATTCGCGGGAGGGCCACAGATACGCAGTATTTT.

About this clone itself: The identical CDR3 is also encoded by other nucleotide sequences in the sample. V and J are TRBV5-1 and TRBJ2-1; no definite D call. Germline values: CDR1 SGHRS, CDR2 YFSETQ. V gave up 0 bases and J gave up 7 bases, with 2 bases separating them. This CDR3 comprises 11 residues. Here the CDR3 DNA reads TGCGCCAGCAGCTTGGAGAATGAGCAGTTCTTC. Translation: CASSLENEQFF.

Only a few counts were recorded for this clone. The genes are TRBV7-8 and TRBJ1-5; possibly TRBD1 for D (5 bases). V was cut by 8 bases and J by 11 bases, with 19 bases left in between. This CDR3 spans 13 amino acids. Germline V lookup: CDR1 SGHVS, CDR2 FQNEAQ. The CDR3 sequence is CASATTEGRAQHF. CDR3 nucleotides: TGTGCCAGCGCCACGACGGAGGGGCGGGCCCAGCATTTT.